The present T cell receptor (beta chain) was sequenced within a study of spatial heterogeneity in lung cancer. Turning to the study itself: Matched bulk RNA-seq gave a T cell module score that correlated strongly with tumor-region TCR transcript counts. As counted in raw reads, each unique TCR and UMI combination appeared more than ten times on average.

V lost 4 bases and J lost 1, with 1 base in between. There are 11 residues in the CDR3. CDR1 SEHNR and CDR2 FQNEAQ come from the germline V gene (reference sequence). Findings and limits, study-wide: Counts of expanded alpha and beta TCRs within tumors tracked the tumor nonsynonymous mutation count.

TCRdb redid the calling of the 5' RACE reads with MiXCR, one entry per CDR3 protein. The table includes roughly 9,700 distinct CDR3 sequences, about 9.3% detected once. Time point noted: sample taken at primary tumor resection. No cells were sorted before sequencing. The whole RNA sequenced was extracted from tumor, nontumor lung or frozen PBMC. This clonotype was recorded at least ten times. Its specificity is not known. The starting material was lung tumor tissue, obtained at surgery. The J gene is TRBJ2-5, the V gene TRBV7-9; no clear D. The origin of this receptor is a female donor with early-stage non-small cell lung cancer. In nucleotides, the CDR3 is TGTGCCAGCAGCTCCCAAGAGACCCAGTACTTC. Translated: CASSSQETQYF.